This record concerns one T cell receptor (beta chain) sequence. Antigen specificity is unknown. The entry originates in a study of OX40 agonist ivuxolimab in advanced cancers. The overall study: Given to patients was ivuxolimab, an agonistic anti-OX40 (CD134) antibody. Study-level findings and limits: The authors did not determine the antigen specificity of the expanded peripheral T cells. Mean expanded clone counts were higher in CD8+ than CD4+ T cells.

Using immunoSEQ multiplex PCR, the repertoire was profiled, and TCRdb retains in-frame clones only, with some absent. The sample shows approximately 50,000 clones, about 80% of them seen only once. Germline CDR1 and CDR2: GTSNPN and SVGIG (reference sequence). The CDR3 loop spans 14 amino acids. V was trimmed by 4 bases and J by 11 bases, leaving 18 bases between them. The sample in question was CD4+ or CD8+ T cells sorted from blood, obtained in a trial of the OX40 agonist ivuxolimab. The V and J genes are TRBV30 and TRBJ1-6; D is possibly TRBD1 (6 bases). This TCR was recovered from an adult with an advanced solid tumor such as melanoma, head and neck, liver or kidney cancer. CDR3 in amino acids: CAWTPNGGRTPLHF. CDR3 DNA: TGTGCCTGGACCCCCAACGGGGGGCGGACACCCCTCCACTTT.